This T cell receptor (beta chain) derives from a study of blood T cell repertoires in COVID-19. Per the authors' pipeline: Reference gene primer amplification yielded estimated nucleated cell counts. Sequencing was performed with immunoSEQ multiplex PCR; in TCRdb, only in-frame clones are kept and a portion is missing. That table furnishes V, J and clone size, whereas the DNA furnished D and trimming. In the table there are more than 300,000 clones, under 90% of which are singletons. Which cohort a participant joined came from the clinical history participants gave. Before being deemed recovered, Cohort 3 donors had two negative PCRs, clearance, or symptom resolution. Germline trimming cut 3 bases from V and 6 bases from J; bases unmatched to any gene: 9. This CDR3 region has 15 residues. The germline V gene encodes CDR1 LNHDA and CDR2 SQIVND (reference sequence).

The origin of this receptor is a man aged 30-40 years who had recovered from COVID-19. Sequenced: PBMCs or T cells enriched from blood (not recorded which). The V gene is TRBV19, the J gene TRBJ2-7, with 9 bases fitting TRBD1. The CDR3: CASSIRGTGNGEQYF. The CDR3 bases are TGTGCCAGTAGTATTCGAGGGACAGGGAATGGCGAGCAGTACTTC. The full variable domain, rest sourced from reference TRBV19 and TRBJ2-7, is DGGITQSPKYLFRKEGQNVTLSCEQNLNHDAMYWYRQDPGQGLRLIYYSQIVNDFQKGDIAEGYSVSREKKESFPLTVTSAQKNPTAFYLCASSIRGTGNGEQYFGPGTRLTVT.